Included here is one T cell receptor (beta chain) sequence, with context. Its cognate antigen is unknown. TCRdb redid the calling of the reads with MiXCR, one entry per CDR3 protein. The table has 150,000 to 200,000 distinct CDR3 sequences, roughly a fifth seen once. The data derive from a study of T cell repertoires in cytomegalovirus infection. Study at large: Indications came from public TCR beta signatures; they pointed to CMV infection and to a matching HLA type.

V lost 6 bases, J lost 6 bases, and 9 bases stayed unmatched. The CDR3 totals 15 residues. Germline V lookup: CDR1 SGHVS, CDR2 FNYEAQ. The sequences come from CD8+ T cells from cultured PBMCs, collected from culture after CMV antigen stimulation. This chain links TRBV7-6 with TRBJ2-2; 8 bases are shared with TRBD1. This clonotype was obtained from a human donor in good health (CMV status not recorded). Some clones in this sample may be carry-over from other donors' samples. This chain's CDR3 is CASRSTGGPAGELFF. In DNA form, the CDR3 reads TGTGCCAGCAGGTCTACAGGGGGACCGGCCGGGGAGCTGTTTTTT.